The rows below give T cell receptor beta chains drawn from one sample of a study of Ad26.COV2.S vaccination and SARS-CoV-2 variants. Profiled with immunoSEQ multiplex PCR; TCRdb holds only in-frame clones, not every one. The sample yields a few hundred thousand clones, over 75% seen once. Sequences were derived from peripheral blood, sampled in a trial of Ad26.COV2.S vaccine versus placebo. The receptor source for this set is a person aged 18 to 65 who received the Ad26.COV2.S COVID-19 vaccine or a placebo. CDR3s include the opening cysteine and the closing phenylalanine or tryptophan. The D gene is left open where the match is weak. Size tells how often a clone was seen (once, few, many) or the class of an expanded clone, and some rows leave it out.

-	11	-	TRBV25-1	TRBJ1-2	CASSARDGYTF	TGTGCCAGCAGTGCGAGGGATGGCTACACCTTC
-	9	-	TRBV5-8	TRBJ1-1	CASSLGAFF	TGTGCCAGCAGCTTAGGAGCTTTCTTT
once	16	TRBD1	TRBV3-1/TRBV3-2	TRBJ2-1	CASSQGTGGIRNEQFF	TGTGCCAGCAGCCAAGGGACAGGGGGTATTAGGAATGAGCAGTTCTTC
-	14	-	TRBV30	TRBJ1-1	CAWSLRGWNTEAFF	TGTGCCTGGAGTCTGAGGGGATGGAACACTGAAGCTTTCTTT
few	17	-	TRBV4-1	TRBJ1-6	CASSQVVSRASNSPLHF	TGCGCCAGCAGCCAAGTGGTCAGTCGGGCAAGTAATTCACCCCTCCACTTT
-	14	-	TRBV27	TRBJ2-2	CASRPQGRPGELFF	TGTGCCAGCAGGCCACAGGGGAGGCCCGGGGAGCTGTTTTTT
-	17	-	TRBV4-1	TRBJ2-1	CASSPIQMTAVGNEQFF	TGCGCCAGCAGCCCGATTCAAATGACAGCTGTTGGGAATGAGCAGTTCTTC
-	15	-	TRBV19	TRBJ1-4	CASSGPGRINEKLFF	TGTGCCAGTAGTGGCCCGGGACGGATTAATGAAAAACTGTTTTTT
few	14	-	TRBV7-9	TRBJ2-7	CASSLGVNSYEQYF	TGTGCCAGCAGCTTGGGTGTGAACTCCTACGAGCAGTACTTC
-	14	TRBD1	TRBV19	TRBJ2-5	CASSIWTGGETQYF	TGTGCCAGTAGTATATGGACAGGTGGGGAGACCCAGTACTTC
-	13	TRBD2	TRBV10-3	TRBJ2-7	CATGAGDSYEQYF	TGTGCCACCGGAGCGGGGGACTCCTACGAGCAGTACTTC
-	16	TRBD1	TRBV11-2	TRBJ2-3	CASSLTGGSITDTQYF	TGTGCCAGCAGCTTAACAGGGGGCTCGATCACAGATACGCAGTATTTT
-	13	-	TRBV5-6	TRBJ1-4	CASSPDSNEKLFF	TGTGCCAGCAGTCCCGACAGCAATGAAAAACTGTTTTTT
once	15	TRBD1	TRBV13	TRBJ1-2	CASSYGRTGYYGYTF	TGTGCCAGCAGCTATGGCCGGACAGGCTACTATGGCTACACCTTC
-	15	TRBD2	TRBV3-1/TRBV3-2	TRBJ2-3	CASSQGGRVSDTQYF	TGTGCCAGCAGCCAAGGAGGGAGGGTTTCAGATACGCAGTATTTT
-	13	-	TRBV3-1/TRBV3-2	TRBJ1-5	CASSQINGQPQHF	TGTGCCAGCAGCCAAATCAACGGTCAGCCCCAGCATTTT
-	17	TRBD1	TRBV7-8	TRBJ1-1	CASSLRTGGLMNTEAFF	TGTGCCAGCAGCTTACGGACAGGGGGCCTCATGAACACTGAAGCTTTCTTT
-	14	-	TRBV7-9	TRBJ1-2	CASSSRTDNYGYTF	TGTGCCAGCAGCTCCCGGACAGACAACTATGGCTACACCTTC
-	13	-	TRBV6-5	TRBJ2-7	CASRSFGVHEQYF	TGTGCCAGCAGATCCTTTGGCGTGCACGAGCAGTACTTC
once	17	TRBD2	TRBV11-2	TRBJ2-5	CASSLVRLASYQETQYF	TGTGCCAGCAGCTTAGTGAGACTAGCGTCGTACCAAGAGACCCAGTACTTC
-	13	-	TRBV28	TRBJ2-1	CASSSQPVWEQFF	TGTGCCAGCAGTTCCCAGCCCGTTTGGGAGCAGTTCTTC
-	12	-	TRBV10-1	TRBJ2-7	CASSDPGEEQYF	TGCGCCAGCAGTGACCCAGGCGAAGAGCAGTACTTC
once	14	-	TRBV4-3	TRBJ1-2	CASSQSTAQYGYTF	TGCGCCAGCAGCCAATCGACGGCCCAATATGGCTACACCTTC
-	15	TRBD2	TRBV6-6	TRBJ2-1	CASSYSGGAYNEQFF	TGTGCCAGCAGTTACTCCGGGGGGGCTTACAATGAGCAGTTCTTC
-	12	-	TRBV20-1	TRBJ1-4	CSASPYREKLFF	TGCAGTGCTAGTCCATACAGAGAAAAACTGTTTTTT
-	14	-	TRBV28	TRBJ2-7	CASRPRNPAYEQYF	TGTGCCAGCAGGCCTAGGAACCCAGCCTACGAGCAGTACTTC
once	16	-	TRBV30	TRBJ2-7	CAWSVSGQRLTYEQYF	TGTGCCTGGAGTGTTTCCGGACAGCGACTCACCTACGAGCAGTACTTC